This T cell receptor (beta chain) originates from a study of CD8+CD57+ T cells in acquired aplastic anemia. About the research overall: CD4+ and CD8+ cells, once sorted, gave DNA averaging about 3.4 ug. Overall study results and limits: Overlapping CD8+ CDR3 repertoires of patients and controls contained nearly 30 shared sequences. The study found no significant CD8+ Simpson's diversity difference between patients and controls.

On this clonotype: What it binds is unknown.

V gave up 6 bases and J gave up 4 bases, with 12 bases separating them. The V gene's germline CDR1 is KGHDR and CDR2 SFDVKD. This CDR3 comprises 14 residues. Patients picked for sequencing had shown CD8+CD57+ cell expansion detected by flow cytometry. When blood sampling took place, the patients had received no therapy. Genomic DNA was employed as the template in profiling TCR beta VDJ and CDR3. One entry per CDR3 protein results from TCRdb running MiXCR on the reads. The repertoire holds 110,000 or so distinct CDR3 sequences, under 60% seen once, with roughly 32% in the top ten. The V and J genes are TRBV24-1 and TRBJ1-5; TRBD1 might be the D (5 bases). The TCR was taken from a human donor with aplastic anemia. Sequencing was carried out using sorted CD4+, CD8+, or CD8+CD57+ T cells (not recorded which) from PBMCs. The CDR3 protein is CATSPPGVNQPQHF. The CDR3 nucleotides read TGTGCCACCAGTCCCCCGGGGGTAAATCAGCCCCAGCATTTT.